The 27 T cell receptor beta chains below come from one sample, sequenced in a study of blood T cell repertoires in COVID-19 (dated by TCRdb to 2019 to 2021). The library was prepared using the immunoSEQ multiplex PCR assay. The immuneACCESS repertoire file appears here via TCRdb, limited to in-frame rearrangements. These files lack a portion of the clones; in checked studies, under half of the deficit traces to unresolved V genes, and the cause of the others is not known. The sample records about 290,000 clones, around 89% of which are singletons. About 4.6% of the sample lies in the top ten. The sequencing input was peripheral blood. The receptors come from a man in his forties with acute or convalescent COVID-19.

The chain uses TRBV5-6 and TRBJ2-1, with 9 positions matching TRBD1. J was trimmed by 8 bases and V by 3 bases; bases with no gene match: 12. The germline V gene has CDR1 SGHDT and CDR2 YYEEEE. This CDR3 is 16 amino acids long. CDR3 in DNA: TGTGCCAGCAGCTCAAGGTTACAGGGGGCCGGGGATGAGCAGTTCTTC. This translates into CASSSRLQGAGDEQFF.

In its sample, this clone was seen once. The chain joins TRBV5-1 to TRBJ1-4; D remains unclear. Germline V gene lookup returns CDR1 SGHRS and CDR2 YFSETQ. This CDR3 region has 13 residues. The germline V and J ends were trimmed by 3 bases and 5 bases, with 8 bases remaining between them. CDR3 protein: CASSYSKNEKLFF. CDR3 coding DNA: TGCGCCAGCAGCTACTCCAAGAATGAAAAACTGTTTTTT.

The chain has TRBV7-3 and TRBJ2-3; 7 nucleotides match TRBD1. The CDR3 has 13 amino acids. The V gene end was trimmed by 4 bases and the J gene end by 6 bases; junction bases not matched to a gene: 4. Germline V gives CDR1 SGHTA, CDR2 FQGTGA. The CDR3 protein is CASSWTGPDTQYF. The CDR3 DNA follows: TGTGCCAGCAGCTGGACAGGCCCCGATACGCAGTATTTT. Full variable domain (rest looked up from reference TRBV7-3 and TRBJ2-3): GAGVSQTPSNKVTEKGKYVELRCDPISGHTALYWYRQSLGQGPEFLIYFQGTGAADDSGLPNDRFFAVRPEGSVSTLKIQRTERGDSAVYLCASSWTGPDTQYFGPGTRLTVL.

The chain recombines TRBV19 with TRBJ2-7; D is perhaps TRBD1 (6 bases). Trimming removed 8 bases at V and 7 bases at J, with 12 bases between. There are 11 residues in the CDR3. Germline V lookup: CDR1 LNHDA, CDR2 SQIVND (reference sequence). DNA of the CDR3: TGTGCCAGTGAACAGGGTAGAGAGCAGTACTTC. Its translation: CASEQGREQYF.

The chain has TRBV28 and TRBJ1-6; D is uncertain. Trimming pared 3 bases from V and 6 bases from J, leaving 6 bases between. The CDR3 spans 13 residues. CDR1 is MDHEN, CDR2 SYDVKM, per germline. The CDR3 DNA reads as TGTGCCAGCAGTTTGGGCAGTAATTCACCCCTCCACTTT. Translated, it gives CASSLGSNSPLHF.

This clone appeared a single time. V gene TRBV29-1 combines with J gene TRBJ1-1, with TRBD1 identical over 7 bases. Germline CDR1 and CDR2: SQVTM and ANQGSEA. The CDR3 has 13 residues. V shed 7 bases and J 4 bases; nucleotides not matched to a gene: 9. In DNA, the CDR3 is TGCAGCGCTGCAGGGGGAAGGGGCACTGAAGCTTTCTTT. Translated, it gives CSAAGGRGTEAFF.

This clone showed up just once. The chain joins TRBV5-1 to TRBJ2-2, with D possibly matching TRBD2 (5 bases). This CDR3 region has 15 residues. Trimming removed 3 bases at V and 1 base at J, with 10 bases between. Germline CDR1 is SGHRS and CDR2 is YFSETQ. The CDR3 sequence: CASSSSSRNTGELFF. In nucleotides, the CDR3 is TGCGCCAGCAGCTCTAGCAGCAGGAACACCGGGGAGCTGTTTTTT.

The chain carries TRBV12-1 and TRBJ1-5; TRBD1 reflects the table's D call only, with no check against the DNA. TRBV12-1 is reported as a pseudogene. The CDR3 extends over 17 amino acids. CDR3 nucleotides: TGTGCCAGCAGCCGAGAGACAGGCTGCCGCTGCAATCAGCCCCAGCATTTT. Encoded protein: CASSRETGCRCNQPQHF.

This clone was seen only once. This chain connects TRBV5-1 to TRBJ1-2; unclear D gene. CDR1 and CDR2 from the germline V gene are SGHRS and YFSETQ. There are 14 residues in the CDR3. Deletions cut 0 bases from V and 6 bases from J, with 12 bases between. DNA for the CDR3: TGCGCCAGCAGCTTGGAGTCCCCGAACAATGGCTACACCTTC. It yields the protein CASSLESPNNGYTF.

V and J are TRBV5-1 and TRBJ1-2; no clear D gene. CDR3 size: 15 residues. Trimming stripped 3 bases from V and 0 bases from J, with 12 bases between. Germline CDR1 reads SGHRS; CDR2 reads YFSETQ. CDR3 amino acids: CASSSEAATNYGYTF. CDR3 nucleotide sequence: TGCGCCAGCAGCTCGGAGGCTGCAACTAACTATGGCTACACCTTC.

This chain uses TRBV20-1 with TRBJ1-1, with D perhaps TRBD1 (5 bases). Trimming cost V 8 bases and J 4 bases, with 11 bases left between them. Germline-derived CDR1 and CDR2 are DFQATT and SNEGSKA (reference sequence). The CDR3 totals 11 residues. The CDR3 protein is CSWSGPTEAFF. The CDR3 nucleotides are TGCAGTTGGTCAGGGCCCACTGAAGCTTTCTTT.

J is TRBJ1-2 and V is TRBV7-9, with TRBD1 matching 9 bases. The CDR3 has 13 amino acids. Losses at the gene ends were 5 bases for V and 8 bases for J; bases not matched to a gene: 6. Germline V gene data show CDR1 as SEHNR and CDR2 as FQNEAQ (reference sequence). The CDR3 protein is CASSPDRGRGYTF. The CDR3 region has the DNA TGTGCCAGCAGCCCTGACAGGGGGAGAGGCTACACCTTC.

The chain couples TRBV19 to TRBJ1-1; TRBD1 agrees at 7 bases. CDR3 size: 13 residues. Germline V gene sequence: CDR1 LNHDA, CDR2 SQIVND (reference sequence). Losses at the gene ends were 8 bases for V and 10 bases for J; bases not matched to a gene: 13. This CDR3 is CASYDREVPVAFF. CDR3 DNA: TGTGCCAGTTATGACAGGGAGGTTCCGGTAGCTTTCTTT.

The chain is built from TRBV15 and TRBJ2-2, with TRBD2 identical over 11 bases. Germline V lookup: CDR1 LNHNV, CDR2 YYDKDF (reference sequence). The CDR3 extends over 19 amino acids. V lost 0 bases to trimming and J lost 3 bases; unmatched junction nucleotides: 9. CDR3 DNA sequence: TGTGCCACCAGCAGAGATAGCGGGGGGGCCTTACGTTACACCGGGGAGCTGTTTTTT. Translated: CATSRDSGGALRYTGELFF.

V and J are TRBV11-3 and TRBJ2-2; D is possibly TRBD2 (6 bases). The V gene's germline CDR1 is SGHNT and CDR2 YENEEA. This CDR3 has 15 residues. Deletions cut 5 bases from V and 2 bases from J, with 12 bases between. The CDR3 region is CASSPRAGNTGELFF. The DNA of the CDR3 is TGTGCCAGCAGCCCGAGGGCGGGAAACACCGGGGAGCTGTTTTTT.

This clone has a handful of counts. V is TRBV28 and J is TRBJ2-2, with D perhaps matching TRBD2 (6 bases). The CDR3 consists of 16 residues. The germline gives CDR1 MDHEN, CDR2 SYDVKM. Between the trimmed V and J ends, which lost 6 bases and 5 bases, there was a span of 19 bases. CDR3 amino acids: CASRLGGTVVTGELFF. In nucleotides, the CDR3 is TGTGCCAGCAGACTAGGCGGGACGGTAGTTACCGGGGAGCTGTTTTTT. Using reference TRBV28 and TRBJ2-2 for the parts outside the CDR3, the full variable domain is DVKVTQSSRYLVKRTGEKVFLECVQDMDHENMFWYRQDPGLGLRLIYFSYDVKMKEKGDIPEGYSVSREKKERFSLILESASTNQTSMYLCASRLGGTVVTGELFFGEGSRLTVL.

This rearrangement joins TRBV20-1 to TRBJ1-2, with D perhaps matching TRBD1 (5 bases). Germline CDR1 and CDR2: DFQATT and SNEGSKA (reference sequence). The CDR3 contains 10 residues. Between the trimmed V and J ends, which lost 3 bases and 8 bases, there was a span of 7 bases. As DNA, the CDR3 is TGCAGTGCTAGGGAGGGGGGCTACACCTTC. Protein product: CSAREGGYTF.

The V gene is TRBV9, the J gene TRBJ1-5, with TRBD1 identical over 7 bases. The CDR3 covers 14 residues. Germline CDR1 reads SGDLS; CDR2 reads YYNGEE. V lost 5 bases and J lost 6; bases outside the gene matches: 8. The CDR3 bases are TGTGCCAGCAGTCAGGACGCAGGGGGTCAGCCCCAGCATTTT. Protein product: CASSQDAGGQPQHF.

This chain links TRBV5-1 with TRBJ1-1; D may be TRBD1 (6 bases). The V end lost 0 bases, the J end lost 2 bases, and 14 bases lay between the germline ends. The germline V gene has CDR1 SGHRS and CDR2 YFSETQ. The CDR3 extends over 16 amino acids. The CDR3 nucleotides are TGCGCCAGCAGCTTGGAAGCACGGGGGGGCAACACTGAAGCTTTCTTT. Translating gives CASSLEARGGNTEAFF. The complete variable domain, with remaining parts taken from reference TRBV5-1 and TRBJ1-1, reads KAGVTQTPRYLIKTRGQQVTLSCSPISGHRSVSWYQQTPGQGLQFLFEYFSETQRNKGNFPGRFSGRQFSNSRSEMNVSTLELGDSALYLCASSLEARGGNTEAFFGQGTRLTVV.

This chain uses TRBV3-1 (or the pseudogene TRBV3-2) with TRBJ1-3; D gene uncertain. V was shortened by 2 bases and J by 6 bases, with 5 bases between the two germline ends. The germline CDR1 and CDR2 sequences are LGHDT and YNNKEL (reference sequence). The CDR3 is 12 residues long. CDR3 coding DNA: TGTGCCAGCAGCCAAACTCAAAACACCATATATTTT. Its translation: CASSQTQNTIYF.

DNA for the CDR3: TGTGCCAGTAGTATAGAGGCCGGGACGGAGGGCCACGAGCAGTACTTC. Translation gives CASSIEAGTEGHEQYF. V gene TRBV19 combines with J gene TRBJ2-7; a possible D gene is TRBD2 (6 bases). Trimming removed 0 bases at V and 5 bases at J, with 17 bases between. The CDR3 contains 16 residues. CDR1 is LNHDA, CDR2 SQIVND, per germline (reference sequence).

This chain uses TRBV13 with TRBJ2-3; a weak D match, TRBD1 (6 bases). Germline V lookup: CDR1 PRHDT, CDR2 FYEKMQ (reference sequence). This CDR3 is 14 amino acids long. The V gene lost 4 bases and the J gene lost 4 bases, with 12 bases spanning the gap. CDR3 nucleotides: TGTGCCAGCAGCTCCACCCCAGGGGCAGATACGCAGTATTTT. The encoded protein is CASSSTPGADTQYF.

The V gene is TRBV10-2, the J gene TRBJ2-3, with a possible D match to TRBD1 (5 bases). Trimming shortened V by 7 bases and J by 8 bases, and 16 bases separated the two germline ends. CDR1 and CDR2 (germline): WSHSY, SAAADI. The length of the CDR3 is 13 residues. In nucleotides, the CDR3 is TGCGCCAGCACTAGGACCAGGGTGGGTACGCAGTATTTT. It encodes CASTRTRVGTQYF.

This chain's CDR3 is CASSLGQGTEAFF. The DNA of the CDR3 is TGTGCCAGCAGCCTGGGACAGGGCACTGAAGCTTTCTTT. The V gene is TRBV7-3, the J gene TRBJ1-1; 9 nucleotides align to TRBD1. The CDR3 totals 13 residues. The V segment lost 5 bases and the J segment 4 bases; nucleotides outside the gene matches: 2. The V gene's germline CDR1 is SGHTA and CDR2 FQGTGA.

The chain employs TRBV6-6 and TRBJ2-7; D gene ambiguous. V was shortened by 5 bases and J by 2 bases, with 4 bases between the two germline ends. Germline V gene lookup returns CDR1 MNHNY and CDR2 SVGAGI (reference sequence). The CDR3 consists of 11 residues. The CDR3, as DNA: TGTGCCAGCAGTACAGCCTACGAGCAGTACTTC. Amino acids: CASSTAYEQYF.

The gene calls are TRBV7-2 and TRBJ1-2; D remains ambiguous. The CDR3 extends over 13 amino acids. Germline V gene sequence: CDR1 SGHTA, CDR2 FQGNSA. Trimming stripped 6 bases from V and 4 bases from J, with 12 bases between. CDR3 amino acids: CASSPGRIYGYTF. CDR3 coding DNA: TGTGCCAGCAGTCCGGGAAGGATCTATGGCTACACCTTC.

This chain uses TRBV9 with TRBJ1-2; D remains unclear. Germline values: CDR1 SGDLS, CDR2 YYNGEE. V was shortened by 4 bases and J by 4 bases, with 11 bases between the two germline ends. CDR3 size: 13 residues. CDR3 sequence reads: CASSPREGYGYTF. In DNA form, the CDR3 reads TGTGCCAGCAGCCCGCGGGAGGGCTATGGCTACACCTTC.